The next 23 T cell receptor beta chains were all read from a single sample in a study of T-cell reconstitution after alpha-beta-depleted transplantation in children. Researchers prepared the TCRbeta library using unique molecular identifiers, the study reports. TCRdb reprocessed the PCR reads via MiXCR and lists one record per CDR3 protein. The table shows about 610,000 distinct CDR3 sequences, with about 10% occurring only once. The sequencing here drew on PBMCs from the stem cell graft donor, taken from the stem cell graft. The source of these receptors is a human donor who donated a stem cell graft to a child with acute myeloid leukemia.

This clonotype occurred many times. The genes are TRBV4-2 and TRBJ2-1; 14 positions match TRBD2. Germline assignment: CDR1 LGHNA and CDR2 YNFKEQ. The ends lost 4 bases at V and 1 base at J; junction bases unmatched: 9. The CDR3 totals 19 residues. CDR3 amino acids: CASSPRLAGGPSSYNEQFF. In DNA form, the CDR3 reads TGTGCCAGCAGCCCCCGACTAGCGGGAGGGCCCTCGTCCTACAATGAGCAGTTCTTC.

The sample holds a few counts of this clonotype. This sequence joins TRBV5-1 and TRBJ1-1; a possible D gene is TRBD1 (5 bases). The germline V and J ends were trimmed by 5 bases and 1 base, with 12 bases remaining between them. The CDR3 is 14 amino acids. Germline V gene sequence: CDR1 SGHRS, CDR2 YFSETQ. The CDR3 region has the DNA TGCGCCAGCAGAAGGGACGTTGGGAACACTGAAGCTTTCTTT. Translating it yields CASRRDVGNTEAFF.

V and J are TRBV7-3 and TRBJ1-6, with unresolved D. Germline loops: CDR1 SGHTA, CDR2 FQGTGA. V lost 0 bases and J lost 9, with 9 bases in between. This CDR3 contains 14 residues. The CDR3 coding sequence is TGTGCCAGCAGCTTAACGCGCGAGTTTTCACCCCTCCACTTT. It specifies CASSLTREFSPLHF.

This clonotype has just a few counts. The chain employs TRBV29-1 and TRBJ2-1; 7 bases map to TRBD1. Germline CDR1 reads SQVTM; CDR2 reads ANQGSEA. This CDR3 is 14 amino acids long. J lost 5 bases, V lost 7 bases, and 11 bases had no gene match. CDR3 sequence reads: CSAAGDRDNNEQFF. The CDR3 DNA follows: TGCAGCGCTGCAGGCGACAGGGATAACAATGAGCAGTTCTTC.

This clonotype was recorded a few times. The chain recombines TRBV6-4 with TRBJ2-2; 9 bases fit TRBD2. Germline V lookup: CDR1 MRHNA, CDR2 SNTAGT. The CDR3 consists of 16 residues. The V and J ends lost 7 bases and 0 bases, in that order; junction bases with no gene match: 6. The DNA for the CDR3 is TGTGCCAGCACCATAGTAGCGGGAGCGAACACCGGGGAGCTGTTTTTT. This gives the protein CASTIVAGANTGELFF.

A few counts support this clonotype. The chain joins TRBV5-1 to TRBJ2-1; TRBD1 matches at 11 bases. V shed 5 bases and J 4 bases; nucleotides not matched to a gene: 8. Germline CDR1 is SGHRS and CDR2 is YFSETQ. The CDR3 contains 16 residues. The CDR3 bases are TGCGCCAGCAGTTCCTCCGGGACAGGGGGGTACAATGAGCAGTTCTTC. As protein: CASSSSGTGGYNEQFF.

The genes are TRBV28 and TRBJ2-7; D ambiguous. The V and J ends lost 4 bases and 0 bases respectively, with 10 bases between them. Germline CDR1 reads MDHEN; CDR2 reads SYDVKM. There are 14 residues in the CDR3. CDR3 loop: CASSSPDNSYEQYF. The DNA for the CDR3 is TGTGCCAGCAGTTCCCCCGACAACTCCTACGAGCAGTACTTC.

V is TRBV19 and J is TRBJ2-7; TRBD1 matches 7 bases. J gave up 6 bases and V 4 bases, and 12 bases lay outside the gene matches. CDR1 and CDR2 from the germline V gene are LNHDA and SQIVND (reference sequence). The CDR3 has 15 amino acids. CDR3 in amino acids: CASSTSRTGRGEQYF. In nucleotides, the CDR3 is TGTGCCAGTAGTACCTCTAGGACAGGACGAGGCGAGCAGTACTTC.

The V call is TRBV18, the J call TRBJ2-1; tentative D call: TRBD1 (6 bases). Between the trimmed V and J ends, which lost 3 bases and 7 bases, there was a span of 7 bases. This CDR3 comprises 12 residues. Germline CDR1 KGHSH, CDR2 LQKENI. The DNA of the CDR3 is TGTGCCAGCTCACCGGGGGCAAATGAGCAGTTCTTC. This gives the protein CASSPGANEQFF.

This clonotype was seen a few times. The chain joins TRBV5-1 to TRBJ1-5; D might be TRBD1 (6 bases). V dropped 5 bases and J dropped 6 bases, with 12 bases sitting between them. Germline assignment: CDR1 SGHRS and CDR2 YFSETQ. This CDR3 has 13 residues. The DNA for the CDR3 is TGCGCCAGCAGGGACAGCGCGGGTCAGCCCCAGCATTTT. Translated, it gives CASRDSAGQPQHF. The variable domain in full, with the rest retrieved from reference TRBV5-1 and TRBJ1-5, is KAGVTQTPRYLIKTRGQQVTLSCSPISGHRSVSWYQQTPGQGLQFLFEYFSETQRNKGNFPGRFSGRQFSNSRSEMNVSTLELGDSALYLCASRDSAGQPQHFGDGTRLSIL.

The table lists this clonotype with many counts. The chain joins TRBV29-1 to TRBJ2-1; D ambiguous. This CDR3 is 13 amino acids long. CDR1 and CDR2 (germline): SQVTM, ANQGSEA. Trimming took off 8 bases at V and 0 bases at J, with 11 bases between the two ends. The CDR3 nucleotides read TGCAGCTCCCGGTCAAACTCCTACAATGAGCAGTTCTTC. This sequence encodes CSSRSNSYNEQFF.

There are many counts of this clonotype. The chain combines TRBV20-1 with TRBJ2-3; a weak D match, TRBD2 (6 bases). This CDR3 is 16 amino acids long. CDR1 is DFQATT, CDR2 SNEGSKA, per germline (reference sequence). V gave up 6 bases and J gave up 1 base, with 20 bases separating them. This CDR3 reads CSANSGSLGRTDTQYF. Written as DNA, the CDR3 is TGCAGTGCCAATAGCGGTTCACTGGGGCGCACAGATACGCAGTATTTT.

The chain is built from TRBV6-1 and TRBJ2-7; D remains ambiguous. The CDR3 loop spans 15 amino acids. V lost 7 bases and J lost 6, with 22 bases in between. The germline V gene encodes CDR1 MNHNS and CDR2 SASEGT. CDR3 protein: CASNMFRDAIGEQYF. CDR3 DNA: TGTGCCAGCAATATGTTTAGGGATGCTATCGGCGAGCAGTACTTC.

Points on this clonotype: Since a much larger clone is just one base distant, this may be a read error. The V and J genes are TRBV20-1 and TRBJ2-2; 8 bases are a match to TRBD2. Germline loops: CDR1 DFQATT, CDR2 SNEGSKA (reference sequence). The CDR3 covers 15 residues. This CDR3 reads CCARSGTSNTGELFF. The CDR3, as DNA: TGCTGTGCTAGGAGCGGGACTAGTAACACCGGGGAGCTGTTTTTT.

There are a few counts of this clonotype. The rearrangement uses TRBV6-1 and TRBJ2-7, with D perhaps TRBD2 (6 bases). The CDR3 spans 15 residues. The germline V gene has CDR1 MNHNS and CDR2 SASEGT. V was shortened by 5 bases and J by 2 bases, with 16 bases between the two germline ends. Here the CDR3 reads CASSPETGSPYEQYF. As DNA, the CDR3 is TGTGCCAGCAGTCCCGAGACCGGGAGCCCCTACGAGCAGTACTTC.

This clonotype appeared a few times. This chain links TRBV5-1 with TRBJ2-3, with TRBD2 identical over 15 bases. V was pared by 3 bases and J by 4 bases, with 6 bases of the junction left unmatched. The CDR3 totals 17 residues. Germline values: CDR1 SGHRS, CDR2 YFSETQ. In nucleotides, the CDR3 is TGCGCCAGCAGCTACGGGACTAGCGGGAGGCTGCCAGATACGCAGTATTTT. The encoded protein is CASSYGTSGRLPDTQYF.

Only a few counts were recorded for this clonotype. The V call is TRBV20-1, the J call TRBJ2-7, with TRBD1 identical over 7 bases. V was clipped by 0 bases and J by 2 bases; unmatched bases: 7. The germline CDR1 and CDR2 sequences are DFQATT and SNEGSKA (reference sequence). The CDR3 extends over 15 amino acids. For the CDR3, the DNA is TGCAGTGCTAGAGACCCAGGGGGTCCTGCCTACGAGCAGTACTTC. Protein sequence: CSARDPGGPAYEQYF.

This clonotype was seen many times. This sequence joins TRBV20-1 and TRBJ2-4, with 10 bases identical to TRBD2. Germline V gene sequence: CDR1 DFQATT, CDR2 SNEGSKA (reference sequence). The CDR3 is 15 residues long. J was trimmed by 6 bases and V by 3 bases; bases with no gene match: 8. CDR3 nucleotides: TGCAGTGCTAGCGCCCCAACTAGCGGGGTAAACATTCAGTACTTC. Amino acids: CSASAPTSGVNIQYF.

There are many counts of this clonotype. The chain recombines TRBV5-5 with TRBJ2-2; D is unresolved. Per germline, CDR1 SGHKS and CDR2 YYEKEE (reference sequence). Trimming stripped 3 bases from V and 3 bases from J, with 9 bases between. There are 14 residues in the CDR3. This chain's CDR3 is CASSSKSHTGELFF. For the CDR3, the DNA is TGTGCCAGCAGCTCGAAGTCCCACACCGGGGAGCTGTTTTTT.

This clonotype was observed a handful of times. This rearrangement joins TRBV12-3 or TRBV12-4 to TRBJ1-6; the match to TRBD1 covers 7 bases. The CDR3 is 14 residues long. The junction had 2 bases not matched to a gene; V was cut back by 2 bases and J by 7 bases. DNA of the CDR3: TGTGCCAGCAGTTTAATAGGGGGCAATTCACCCCTCCACTTT. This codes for CASSLIGGNSPLHF.

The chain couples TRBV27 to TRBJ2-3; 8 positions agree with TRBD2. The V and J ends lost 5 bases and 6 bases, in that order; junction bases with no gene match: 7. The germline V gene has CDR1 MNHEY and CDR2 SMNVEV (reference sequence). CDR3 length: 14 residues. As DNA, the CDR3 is TGTGCCAGCAGTACCCTTTCTAGCGGGGATACGCAGTATTTT. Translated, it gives CASSTLSSGDTQYF.

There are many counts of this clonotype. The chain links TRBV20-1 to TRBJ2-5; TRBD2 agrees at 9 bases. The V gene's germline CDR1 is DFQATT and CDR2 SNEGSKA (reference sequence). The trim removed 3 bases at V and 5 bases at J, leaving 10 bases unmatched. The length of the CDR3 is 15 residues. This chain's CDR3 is CSASSSAGGMETQYF. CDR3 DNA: TGCAGTGCTAGTTCTAGCGCGGGAGGGATGGAGACCCAGTACTTC.

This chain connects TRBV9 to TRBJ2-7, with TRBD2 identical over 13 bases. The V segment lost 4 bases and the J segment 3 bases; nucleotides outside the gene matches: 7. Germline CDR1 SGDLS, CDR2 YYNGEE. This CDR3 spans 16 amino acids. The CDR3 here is CASSLRLAGGLYEQYF. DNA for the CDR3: TGTGCCAGCAGCCTCAGACTAGCGGGAGGACTCTACGAGCAGTACTTC.